Listed below are T cell receptor beta chains from one sample, sequenced in a study of control samples from healthy donors and cancer patients. This table comes from immunoSEQ multiplex PCR, and its TCRdb copy is limited to in-frame clones, with some not included. The table records about 120,000 clones, roughly 87% of them present only once. The sequencing sample was made of blood. The receptors originated from a man in his forties in good health. CDR3s include the opening cysteine and the closing phenylalanine or tryptophan. The order of the fields is J gene, D gene, clone size, V gene, CDR3 DNA, CDR3 protein. A D gene is named only where the DNA matches it firmly. Clone size is shown for a subset of rows, as once, few, many or a class of expanded clone.

j_gene: TRBJ2-7; d_gene: .; abundance: .; v_gene: TRBV7-8; CDR3nt: TGTGCCAGCAGCTTCACAAGTGGCGAGCAGTACTTC; CDR3aa: CASSFTSGEQYF
j_gene: TRBJ1-2; d_gene: .; abundance: few; v_gene: TRBV29-1; CDR3nt: TGCAGCGTGGGATCCCTTAACTATGGCTACACCTTC; CDR3aa: CSVGSLNYGYTF
j_gene: TRBJ1-2; d_gene: .; abundance: once; v_gene: TRBV24-1; CDR3nt: TGTGCCACCAGTGACCCCGATCTTGGGCTTGGCTACACCTTC; CDR3aa: CATSDPDLGLGYTF
j_gene: TRBJ1-2; d_gene: .; abundance: .; v_gene: TRBV5-6; CDR3nt: TGTGCCAGCAGCACCTACCAGGGGAACTACACCTTC; CDR3aa: CASSTYQGNYTF
j_gene: TRBJ1-5; d_gene: TRBD1; abundance: .; v_gene: TRBV7-2; CDR3nt: TGTGCCAGCAGCTACTGGACAGGGGAGGGTCAGCCCCAGCATTTT; CDR3aa: CASSYWTGEGQPQHF
j_gene: TRBJ2-6; d_gene: .; abundance: .; v_gene: TRBV19; CDR3nt: TGTGCCAGTATTATGGGAGCCGGGGCCAACGTCCTGACTTTC; CDR3aa: CASIMGAGANVLTF
j_gene: TRBJ1-2; d_gene: TRBD1; abundance: .; v_gene: TRBV24-1; CDR3nt: TGTGCCACCGGAGGGACAGGGGCTAACTATGGCTACACCTTC; CDR3aa: CATGGTGANYGYTF
j_gene: TRBJ2-1; d_gene: TRBD1; abundance: .; v_gene: TRBV7-3; CDR3nt: TGTGCCAGCAGCTTAGGGGACAGCTCCTACAATGAGCAGTTCTTC; CDR3aa: CASSLGDSSYNEQFF
j_gene: TRBJ1-2; d_gene: TRBD1; abundance: .; v_gene: TRBV10-2; CDR3nt: TGCGCCAGCACCGGATCGGGACAGGGGGCGCCTGGCTACACCTTC; CDR3aa: CASTGSGQGAPGYTF
j_gene: TRBJ1-3; d_gene: .; abundance: .; v_gene: TRBV29-1; CDR3nt: TGCAGCGTTGAATCAAGGGGTTTATACGGAAACACCATATATTTT; CDR3aa: CSVESRGLYGNTIYF
j_gene: TRBJ1-1; d_gene: .; abundance: .; v_gene: TRBV5-1; CDR3nt: TGCGCCAGCAGCCAGGCGGGCGGATCGAACACTGAAGCTTTCTTT; CDR3aa: CASSQAGGSNTEAFF
j_gene: TRBJ2-3; d_gene: .; abundance: .; v_gene: TRBV7-2; CDR3nt: TGTGCCAGCACCCCGAAGGGGGGGCGATTCTCAGATACGCAGTATTTT; CDR3aa: CASTPKGGRFSDTQYF
j_gene: TRBJ1-2; d_gene: TRBD1; abundance: .; v_gene: TRBV6-1; CDR3nt: TGTGCCAGCAGTGAGGACAGGAACTATGGCTACACCTTC; CDR3aa: CASSEDRNYGYTF
j_gene: TRBJ1-1; d_gene: .; abundance: .; v_gene: TRBV9; CDR3nt: TGTGCCAGCAGCGGACTTAACACTGAAGCTTTCTTT; CDR3aa: CASSGLNTEAFF
j_gene: TRBJ1-3; d_gene: .; abundance: .; v_gene: TRBV6-5; CDR3nt: TGTGCCAGCGGGGAATACAGGGAGGGGTGGAACACCATATATTTT; CDR3aa: CASGEYREGWNTIYF
j_gene: TRBJ1-5; d_gene: .; abundance: .; v_gene: TRBV6-5; CDR3nt: TGTGCCAGCAGTTCCAGAGGGTACAATCAGCCCCAGCATTTT; CDR3aa: CASSSRGYNQPQHF
j_gene: TRBJ2-6; d_gene: .; abundance: .; v_gene: TRBV6-2/TRBV6-3; CDR3nt: TGTGCCAGCAGTTACGCGTGGTCTGGGGCCAACGTCCTGACTTTC; CDR3aa: CASSYAWSGANVLTF
j_gene: TRBJ2-3; d_gene: .; abundance: once; v_gene: TRBV18; CDR3nt: TGTGCCAGCTCCCTTAACCGGGCCACAGATACGCAGTATTTT; CDR3aa: CASSLNRATDTQYF
j_gene: TRBJ1-1; d_gene: .; abundance: once; v_gene: TRBV29-1; CDR3nt: TGCAGCGTCGCGCGCACAGAGAACACTGAAGCTTTCTTT; CDR3aa: CSVARTENTEAFF
j_gene: TRBJ1-2; d_gene: TRBD1; abundance: .; v_gene: TRBV18; CDR3nt: TGTGCCAGCTCAGGGGACAGGGGCAACTATGGCTACACCTTC; CDR3aa: CASSGDRGNYGYTF
j_gene: TRBJ2-5; d_gene: .; abundance: once; v_gene: TRBV6-5; CDR3nt: TGTGCCAGCAGTTACGGGACAAAGGAGACCCAGTACTTC; CDR3aa: CASSYGTKETQYF
j_gene: TRBJ1-5; d_gene: .; abundance: .; v_gene: TRBV6-6; CDR3nt: TGTGCCAGCAGTTCTGGAGGCTTTGGGAATTTT; CDR3aa: CASSSGGFGNF
j_gene: TRBJ2-5; d_gene: TRBD1; abundance: .; v_gene: TRBV3-1/TRBV3-2; CDR3nt: TGTGCCAGCAGCCAAGGGGCAGGGGGCGCGGAGACCCAGTACTTC; CDR3aa: CASSQGAGGAETQYF
j_gene: TRBJ2-3; d_gene: TRBD2; abundance: .; v_gene: TRBV6-4; CDR3nt: TGTGCCAGCAGCCTAGCGGGGGGTGCAGATACGCAGTATTTT; CDR3aa: CASSLAGGADTQYF
j_gene: TRBJ2-3; d_gene: TRBD2; abundance: .; v_gene: TRBV9; CDR3nt: TGTGCCAGCAGCGTAGTCTCGGGAGGGACTGGAGATACGCAGTATTTT; CDR3aa: CASSVVSGGTGDTQYF
j_gene: TRBJ2-5; d_gene: .; abundance: .; v_gene: TRBV5-1; CDR3nt: TGCGCCAGCAGCTTGCTAGCTCTACAAGAGACCCAGTACTTC; CDR3aa: CASSLLALQETQYF
j_gene: TRBJ1-1; d_gene: .; abundance: .; v_gene: TRBV6-5; CDR3nt: TGTGCCAGCAGCACGCACAGGAATGAAGCTTTCTTT; CDR3aa: CASSTHRNEAFF
j_gene: TRBJ2-7; d_gene: TRBD1; abundance: once; v_gene: TRBV30; CDR3nt: TGTGCCTGGCATTCGGGACAGGGTTTCTACGAGCAGTACTTC; CDR3aa: CAWHSGQGFYEQYF
j_gene: TRBJ2-1; d_gene: .; abundance: .; v_gene: TRBV5-1; CDR3nt: TGCGCCAGCAGCTTGCGACGGCAGGCGGCCTACAATGAGCAGTTCTTC; CDR3aa: CASSLRRQAAYNEQFF
j_gene: TRBJ2-1; d_gene: TRBD1; abundance: .; v_gene: TRBV3-1/TRBV3-2; CDR3nt: TGTGCCAGCAGCCGACGGGACAGGGGTGGGGATGAGCAGTTCTTC; CDR3aa: CASSRRDRGGDEQFF
j_gene: TRBJ1-3; d_gene: .; abundance: .; v_gene: TRBV7-9; CDR3nt: TGTGCCAGCAGCGGATCCGGGACGGTCTCTGGAAACACCATATATTTT; CDR3aa: CASSGSGTVSGNTIYF
j_gene: TRBJ1-1; d_gene: .; abundance: .; v_gene: TRBV7-9; CDR3nt: TGTGCCAGCAGCATTCGGACAGACACTGAAGCTTTCTTT; CDR3aa: CASSIRTDTEAFF
j_gene: TRBJ2-7; d_gene: TRBD2; abundance: .; v_gene: TRBV7-2; CDR3nt: TGTGCCAGCAGCTATAGACTAGCGGGACCATACGAGCAGTACTTC; CDR3aa: CASSYRLAGPYEQYF
j_gene: TRBJ1-1; d_gene: TRBD1; abundance: .; v_gene: TRBV7-8; CDR3nt: TGTGCCAGCAGCCAGGGGGGGGGCCGGAACACTGAAGCTTTCTTT; CDR3aa: CASSQGGGRNTEAFF
j_gene: TRBJ1-6; d_gene: .; abundance: .; v_gene: TRBV5-4; CDR3nt: TGTGCCAGCAGCCCGGACCTCTATAATTCACCCCTCCACTTT; CDR3aa: CASSPDLYNSPLHF
j_gene: TRBJ2-7; d_gene: TRBD1; abundance: .; v_gene: TRBV5-1; CDR3nt: TGCGCCAGCAGCCTCACGGGACAGGGTTCCTACGAGCAGTACTTC; CDR3aa: CASSLTGQGSYEQYF
j_gene: TRBJ1-5; d_gene: TRBD1; abundance: once; v_gene: TRBV2; CDR3nt: TGTGCCAGCCGACCGACAGGGTTCGGCAATCAGCCCCAGCATTTT; CDR3aa: CASRPTGFGNQPQHF
j_gene: TRBJ2-7; d_gene: .; abundance: .; v_gene: TRBV6-5; CDR3nt: TGTGCCAGCAGTTACGGTGGGCGCGACGAGCAGTACTTC; CDR3aa: CASSYGGRDEQYF
j_gene: TRBJ1-2; d_gene: .; abundance: .; v_gene: TRBV11-3; CDR3nt: TGTGTCAGCAGCTTAGATCAGGGGAACTATGGCTACACCTTC; CDR3aa: CVSSLDQGNYGYTF
j_gene: TRBJ1-2; d_gene: TRBD1; abundance: once; v_gene: TRBV18; CDR3nt: TGTGCCAGCTCATCGGACAGGGACTATGGCTACACCTTC; CDR3aa: CASSSDRDYGYTF
j_gene: TRBJ1-2; d_gene: TRBD1; abundance: .; v_gene: TRBV4-3; CDR3nt: TGCGCCAGCAGCCAAGATATCGAGGGGGCGGATAACTATGGCTACACCTTC; CDR3aa: CASSQDIEGADNYGYTF